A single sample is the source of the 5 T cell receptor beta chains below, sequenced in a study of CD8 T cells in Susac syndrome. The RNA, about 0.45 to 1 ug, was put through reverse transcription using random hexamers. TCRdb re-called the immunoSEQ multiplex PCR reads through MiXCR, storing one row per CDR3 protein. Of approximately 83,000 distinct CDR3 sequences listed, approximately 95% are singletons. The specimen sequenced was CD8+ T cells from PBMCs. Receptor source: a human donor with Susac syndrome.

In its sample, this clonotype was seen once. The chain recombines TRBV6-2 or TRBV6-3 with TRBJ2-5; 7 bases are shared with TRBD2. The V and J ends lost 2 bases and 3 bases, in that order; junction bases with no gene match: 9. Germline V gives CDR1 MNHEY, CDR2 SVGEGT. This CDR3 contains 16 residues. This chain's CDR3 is CASSYLAGELKETQYF. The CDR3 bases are TGTGCCAGCAGTTACCTTGCGGGAGAACTAAAAGAGACCCAGTACTTC.

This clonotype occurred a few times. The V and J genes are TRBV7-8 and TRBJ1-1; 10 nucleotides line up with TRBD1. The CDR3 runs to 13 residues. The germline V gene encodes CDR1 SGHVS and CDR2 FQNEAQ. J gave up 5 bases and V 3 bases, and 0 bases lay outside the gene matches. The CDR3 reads CASSLGQGTEAFF. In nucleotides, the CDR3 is TGTGCCAGCAGCTTGGGACAGGGGACTGAAGCTTTCTTT. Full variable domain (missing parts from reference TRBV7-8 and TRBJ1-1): GAGVSQSPRYKVAKRGQDVALRCDPISGHVSLFWYQQALGQGPEFLTYFQNEAQLDKSGLPSDRFFAERPEGSVSTLKIQRTQQEDSAVYLCASSLGQGTEAFFGQGTRLTVV.

The CDR3 nucleotides are TGTGCCAGCAGTCCTGGGGCGGAACCCCAGCATTTT. Its translation is CASSPGAEPQHF. The chain is built from TRBV12-3 or TRBV12-4 and TRBJ1-5; weak D call: TRBD1 (5 bases). The CDR3 is made up of 12 amino acids. Trimming removed 5 bases at V and 10 bases at J, with 12 bases between.

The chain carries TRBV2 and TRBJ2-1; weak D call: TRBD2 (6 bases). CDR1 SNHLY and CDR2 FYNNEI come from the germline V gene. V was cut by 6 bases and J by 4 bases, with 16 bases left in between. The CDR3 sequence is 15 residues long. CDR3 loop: CASRYSGTGYNEQFF. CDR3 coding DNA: TGTGCCAGCAGATATAGCGGAACGGGTTACAATGAGCAGTTCTTC.

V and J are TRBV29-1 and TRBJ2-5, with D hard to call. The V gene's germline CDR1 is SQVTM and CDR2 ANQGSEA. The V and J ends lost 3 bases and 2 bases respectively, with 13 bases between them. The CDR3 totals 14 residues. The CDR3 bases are TGCAGCGTTGAGGCGGAAAACATTCAAGAGACCCAGTACTTC. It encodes CSVEAENIQETQYF. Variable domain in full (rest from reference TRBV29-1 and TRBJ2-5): SAVISQKPSRDICQRGTSLTIQCQVDSQVTMMFWYRQQPGQSLTLIATANQGSEATYESGFVIDKFPISRPNLTFSTLTVSNMSPEDSSIYLCSVEAENIQETQYFGPGTRLLVL.